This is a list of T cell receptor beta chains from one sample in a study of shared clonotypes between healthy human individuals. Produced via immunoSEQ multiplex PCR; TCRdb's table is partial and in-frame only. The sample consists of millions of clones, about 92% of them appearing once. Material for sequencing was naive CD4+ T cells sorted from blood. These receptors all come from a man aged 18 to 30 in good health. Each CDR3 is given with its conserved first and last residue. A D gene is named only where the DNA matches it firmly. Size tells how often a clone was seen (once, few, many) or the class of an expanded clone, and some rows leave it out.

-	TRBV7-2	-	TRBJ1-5	CASSLVGQNQPQHF	TGTGCCAGCAGCTTAGTAGGTCAGAACCAGCCCCAGCATTTT
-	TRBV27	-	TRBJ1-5	CASSFWGLNQPQHF	TGTGCCAGCAGTTTTTGGGGACTAAATCAGCCCCAGCATTTT
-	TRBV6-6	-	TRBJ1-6	CASSLKSSYNSPLHF	TGTGCCAGCAGCCTAAAAAGCTCCTATAATTCACCCCTCCACTTT
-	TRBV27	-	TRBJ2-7	CASSLRGETPFYEQYF	TGTGCCAGCAGTTTAAGGGGAGAGACTCCTTTCTACGAGCAGTACTTC
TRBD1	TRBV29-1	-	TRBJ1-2	CSVERGQGMDGYTF	TGCAGCGTTGAAAGAGGACAGGGGATGGATGGCTACACCTTC
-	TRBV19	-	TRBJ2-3	CASSIELTGRFADTQYF	TGTGCCAGTAGTATTGAGTTGACAGGGAGGTTTGCAGATACGCAGTATTTT
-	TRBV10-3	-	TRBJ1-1	CAISSLRGEAEAFF	TGTGCCATCAGTTCCTTAAGGGGGGAGGCTGAAGCTTTCTTT
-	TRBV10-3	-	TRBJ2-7	CAISVQEQSYEQYF	TGTGCCATCAGTGTACAGGAACAGTCCTACGAGCAGTACTTC
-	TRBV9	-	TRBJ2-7	CASSVAAGDNEQYF	TGTGCCAGCAGCGTAGCTGCAGGGGACAACGAGCAGTACTTC
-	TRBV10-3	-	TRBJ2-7	CAISPEGAGEQYF	TGTGCCATCAGCCCCGAGGGGGCGGGAGAGCAGTACTTC
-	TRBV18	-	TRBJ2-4	CASSPLGSTGNIQYF	TGTGCCAGCTCACCCTTAGGCTCGACGGGGAACATTCAGTACTTC
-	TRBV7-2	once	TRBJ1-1	CASSLADGPEAFF	TGTGCCAGCAGCTTAGCGGACGGCCCTGAAGCTTTCTTT
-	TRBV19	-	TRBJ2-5	CASSIGVSGFGETQYF	TGTGCCAGTAGTATAGGGGTCTCGGGTTTCGGGGAGACCCAGTACTTC
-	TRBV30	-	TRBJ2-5	CAWSDETQYF	TGTGCCTGGAGTGACGAGACCCAGTACTTC
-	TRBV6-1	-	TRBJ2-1	CASLLGSSYNEQFF	TGTGCCAGTCTCTTGGGGAGCTCCTACAATGAGCAGTTCTTC
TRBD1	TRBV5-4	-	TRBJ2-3	CASSGRTGSTIDTQYF	TGTGCCAGCAGCGGCCGGACAGGCTCGACCATAGATACGCAGTATTTT
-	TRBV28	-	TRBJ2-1	CASSLSQSDEQFF	TGTGCCAGCAGTTTATCCCAGAGCGATGAGCAGTTCTTC
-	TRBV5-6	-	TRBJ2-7	CASSLDIPYEQYF	TGTGCCAGCAGCTTGGATATACCCTACGAGCAGTACTTC
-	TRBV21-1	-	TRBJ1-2	CASSHRGPSDPYGYTF	TGTGCCAGCAGCCACAGGGGTCCCTCCGACCCCTATGGCTACACCTTC
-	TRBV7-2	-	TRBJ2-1	CASSRGNEQFF	TGTGCCAGCAGCCGAGGGAATGAGCAGTTCTTC
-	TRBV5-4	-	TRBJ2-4	CASSPQGGEGNIQYF	TGTGCCAGCAGCCCCCAAGGAGGGGAAGGGAACATTCAGTACTTC
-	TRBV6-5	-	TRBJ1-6	CASSYSGAGSLHF	TGTGCCAGCAGTTACTCGGGGGCAGGGTCCCTCCACTTT
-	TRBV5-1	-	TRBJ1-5	CASSSLGGEGQPQHF	TGCGCCAGCAGTTCTCTTGGCGGGGAGGGTCAGCCCCAGCATTTT
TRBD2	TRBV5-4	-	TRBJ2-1	CASSFSGRPYNEQFF	TGTGCCAGCAGCTTTAGCGGGAGGCCTTACAATGAGCAGTTCTTC
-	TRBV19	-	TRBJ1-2	CASSVGGTKDYGYTF	TGTGCCAGTAGTGTGGGGGGCACTAAGGACTATGGCTACACCTTC
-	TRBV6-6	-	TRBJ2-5	CASSSTRETQYF	TGTGCCAGCAGTTCCACTCGGGAGACCCAGTACTTC
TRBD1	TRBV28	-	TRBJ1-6	CASCTGCTGVSYNSPLHF	TGTGCCAGCTGTACCGGGTGCACAGGGGTCTCCTATAATTCACCCCTCCACTTT
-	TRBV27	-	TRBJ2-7	CASRGPYEQYF	TGTGCCAGCAGAGGTCCCTACGAGCAGTACTTC
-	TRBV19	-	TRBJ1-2	CASRSSRGSAYGYTF	TGTGCCAGTAGATCCAGTCGGGGCTCGGCCTATGGCTACACCTTC
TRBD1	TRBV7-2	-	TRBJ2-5	CASSLDRGETQYF	TGTGCCAGCAGCCTGGACAGGGGCGAGACCCAGTACTTC
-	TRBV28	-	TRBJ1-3	CASSSGYPGNTIYF	TGTGCCAGCAGTTCCGGCTATCCTGGAAACACCATATATTTT
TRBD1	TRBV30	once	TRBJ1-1	CAWRLDRAGEAFF	TGTGCCTGGAGGCTTGACAGGGCGGGTGAAGCTTTCTTT
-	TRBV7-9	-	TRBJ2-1	CASSPERFDNEQFF	TGTGCCAGCAGCCCCGAGCGGTTTGACAATGAGCAGTTCTTC
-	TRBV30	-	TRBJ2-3	CAWSEFLPSTDTQYF	TGTGCCTGGAGTGAATTCCTCCCTAGCACAGATACGCAGTATTTT
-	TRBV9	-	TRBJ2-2	CASPLASSATGELFF	TGTGCCAGCCCCCTTGCTAGTTCAGCCACCGGGGAGCTGTTTTTT
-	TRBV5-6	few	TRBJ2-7	CASSLEPTYEQYF	TGTGCCAGCAGCTTGGAACCGACCTACGAGCAGTACTTC
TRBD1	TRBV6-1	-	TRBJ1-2	CASTRDRVDGYTF	TGTGCCAGCACCCGGGACAGGGTTGATGGCTACACCTTC
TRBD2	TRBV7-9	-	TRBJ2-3	CASSEPGTSYTDTQYF	TGTGCCAGCAGCGAACCCGGGACTAGCTACACAGATACGCAGTATTTT
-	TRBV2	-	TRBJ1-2	CASSVDGSNYGYTF	TGTGCCAGCAGTGTAGACGGATCTAACTATGGCTACACCTTC
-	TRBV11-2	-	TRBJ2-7	CASSLGRGRSYEQYF	TGTGCCAGCAGCTTAGGACGCGGCAGATCCTACGAGCAGTACTTC
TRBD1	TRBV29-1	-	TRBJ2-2	CSVEPGQGGTGELFF	TGCAGCGTTGAACCCGGACAGGGCGGTACCGGGGAGCTGTTTTTT